The sample holds a few counts of the clone carrying this T cell receptor beta chain. What it recognizes is unknown. The sample comes from a study of T-cell reconstitution after alpha-beta-depleted transplantation in children. Findings and limits, study-wide: About two months after transplant, alpha-beta T cells reportedly came from several hundred expanded graft clones.

Trimming took 3 bases from V and 1 from J, leaving 15 bases between them. The CDR3 runs to 16 residues. Germline V gene sequence: CDR1 KGHSH, CDR2 LQKENI. It was with unique molecular identifiers that the TCRbeta library was prepared. TCRdb redid the calling of the PCR reads with MiXCR, one entry per CDR3 protein. The table shows hundreds of thousands of distinct CDR3 sequences, with 15% to 20% occurring only once. The genes are TRBV18 and TRBJ1-1; D not resolved. The sequenced sample was PBMCs, mostly from graft donor cells, obtained 360 days after TCRalphabeta/CD19-depleted stem cell transplant. This sequence originates from a boy in the first two years of life who had a stem cell transplant for Wiskott-Aldrich syndrome, so the T cells may come from the graft donor. The CDR3 sequence: CASSPTKRPQNTEAFF. CDR3 nucleotide sequence: TGTGCCAGCTCACCGACAAAGAGACCCCAGAACACTGAAGCTTTCTTT.